This is a list of T cell receptor beta chains from one sample in a study of beta chain features in type 1 diabetes. The assay was immunoSEQ multiplex PCR, and TCRdb's table has in-frame clones only and misses some. The data show 860,000 or so clones, 15% to 20% seen once. Sequences were obtained from naive CD4+ T cells from blood. These receptors originate from a woman aged 18-29 years in good health. Both conserved end residues are part of each CDR3. The D gene is left open where the match is weak. The listing skips clone size in some rows; elsewhere it reads once, few, many or a size class.

V: TRBV15; D: -; length: 14; J: TRBJ1-2; size: -; DNA: TGTGCCACCAGCAGAGAACAGGGCCGCTATGGCTACACCTTC; CDR3: CATSREQGRYGYTF
V: TRBV5-1; D: TRBD1; length: 13; J: TRBJ2-5; size: -; DNA: TGCGCCAGTAAACAGGGGGACCAAGAGACCCAGTACTTC; CDR3: CASKQGDQETQYF
V: TRBV11-3; D: TRBD2; length: 14; J: TRBJ2-2; size: few; DNA: TGTGCCAGCAGGGTCGCGGGAGACACCGGGGAGCTGTTTTTT; CDR3: CASRVAGDTGELFF
V: TRBV10-3; D: -; length: 14; J: TRBJ2-7; size: -; DNA: TGTGCCACCAGACCCGGGACTGAACGCTACGAGCAGTACTTC; CDR3: CATRPGTERYEQYF
V: TRBV13; D: -; length: 11; J: TRBJ1-1; size: -; DNA: TGTGCCAGCAGGGAGAACACTGAAGCTTTCTTT; CDR3: CASRENTEAFF
V: TRBV19; D: TRBD2; length: 17; J: TRBJ2-7; size: -; DNA: TGTGCCAGTAGTATGGGACTAAGATCCCATGGGCGCTACGAGCAGTACTTC; CDR3: CASSMGLRSHGRYEQYF
V: TRBV28; D: TRBD2; length: 17; J: TRBJ2-1; size: few; DNA: TGTGCCAGCAGTTTAGATGCTAGCGGAGGAACGGACAATGAGCAGTTCTTC; CDR3: CASSLDASGGTDNEQFF
V: TRBV27; D: TRBD1; length: 13; J: TRBJ1-1; size: -; DNA: TGTGCCAGCTGGGGACAGGGAGGAACTGAAGCTTTCTTT; CDR3: CASWGQGGTEAFF
V: TRBV18; D: -; length: 13; J: TRBJ2-5; size: -; DNA: TGTGCCAGCTCACCATACGTAGCGGAGACCCAGTACTTC; CDR3: CASSPYVAETQYF
V: TRBV5-1; D: TRBD2; length: 15; J: TRBJ2-4; size: few; DNA: TGCGCCAGCAGCGTAGCGGGGGCCCTGAAAAACATTCAGTACTTC; CDR3: CASSVAGALKNIQYF
V: TRBV5-1; D: -; length: 15; J: TRBJ2-1; size: -; DNA: TGCGCCAGCAGCTTGGTAGCACGCAGTTACAATGAGCAGTTCTTC; CDR3: CASSLVARSYNEQFF
V: TRBV7-2; D: TRBD1; length: 16; J: TRBJ2-3; size: -; DNA: TGTGCCAGCAGCTTCGGGACAGGGTCATACACAGATACGCAGTATTTT; CDR3: CASSFGTGSYTDTQYF
V: TRBV27; D: TRBD1; length: 15; J: TRBJ1-5; size: few; DNA: TGTGCCAGCATTCGCATGACAGGGAACAATCAGCCCCAGCATTTT; CDR3: CASIRMTGNNQPQHF
V: TRBV7-9; D: -; length: 18; J: TRBJ2-4; size: -; DNA: TGTGCCAGCAGCTTACCCCCCGGTCCGGGAGTCTCCAAAAACATTCAGTACTTC; CDR3: CASSLPPGPGVSKNIQYF
V: TRBV18; D: -; length: 16; J: TRBJ2-7; size: few; DNA: TGTGCCAGCTCACCTCCGCTCGGTTCGGGGTACAACGAGCAGTACTTC; CDR3: CASSPPLGSGYNEQYF
V: TRBV5-1; D: TRBD1; length: 15; J: TRBJ2-5; size: -; DNA: TGCGCCACGTCCTCCACCGGGACAGAGCAAGAGACCCAGTACTTC; CDR3: CATSSTGTEQETQYF
V: TRBV19; D: TRBD2; length: 15; J: TRBJ2-2; size: -; DNA: TGTGCCAGTAGTACGACTAGCTCGGGCACCGGGGAGCTGTTTTTT; CDR3: CASSTTSSGTGELFF
V: TRBV14; D: -; length: 15; J: TRBJ2-5; size: -; DNA: TGTGCCAGCAGCCCAGAGGCGGGGAGGTGGGAGACCCAGTACTTC; CDR3: CASSPEAGRWETQYF
V: TRBV11-2; D: -; length: 18; J: TRBJ2-1; size: -; DNA: TGTGCCAGCAGCTTAGTGTTTCGAGGGCCTCTGACCTACAATGAGCAGTTCTTC; CDR3: CASSLVFRGPLTYNEQFF
V: TRBV29-1; D: TRBD1; length: 13; J: TRBJ2-1; size: few; DNA: TGCAGCGTTACCCCGACAGGGGTGGGTGAGCAGTTCTTC; CDR3: CSVTPTGVGEQFF
V: TRBV5-1; D: -; length: 15; J: TRBJ2-5; size: -; DNA: TGCGCCAGCAGCTTTTCTGGGGGGGCCGGAGAGACCCAGTACTTC; CDR3: CASSFSGGAGETQYF
V: TRBV28; D: -; length: 14; J: TRBJ2-7; size: -; DNA: TGTGCCAGCAGTTTTGGGAGCCTCGGATACGAGCAGTACTTC; CDR3: CASSFGSLGYEQYF
V: TRBV27; D: -; length: 16; J: TRBJ2-2; size: -; DNA: TGTGCCAGCAGCCCTCATTGGCGGGCGAACACCGGGGAGCTGTTTTTT; CDR3: CASSPHWRANTGELFF
V: TRBV2; D: TRBD2; length: 18; J: TRBJ2-2; size: few; DNA: TGTGCCAGCAGTGTTTTGGGTGCCGGGACTAGGGGAACCGGGGAGCTGTTTTTT; CDR3: CASSVLGAGTRGTGELFF
V: TRBV28; D: TRBD1; length: 13; J: TRBJ1-1; size: -; DNA: TGTGCCAGCAGTTTACAGGGGGTGCCTGAAGCTTTCTTT; CDR3: CASSLQGVPEAFF
V: TRBV11-2; D: TRBD1; length: 14; J: TRBJ2-7; size: few; DNA: TGTGCCAGCAGCTTAGCGACAGGGGGCTACGAGCAGTACTTC; CDR3: CASSLATGGYEQYF
V: TRBV5-6; D: TRBD1; length: 16; J: TRBJ2-1; size: few; DNA: TGTGCCAGCAGCTGGTGGGACAGGCTCTCCTACAATGAGCAGTTCTTC; CDR3: CASSWWDRLSYNEQFF
V: TRBV6-5; D: -; length: 16; J: TRBJ1-2; size: -; DNA: TGTGCCAGCAGTTACTCTAGTTTTGTGTCCATCAAGGGCTACACCTTC; CDR3: CASSYSSFVSIKGYTF
V: TRBV7-3; D: -; length: 14; J: TRBJ2-7; size: -; DNA: TGTGCCAGCAGTTCTTGGCCGTTATCGGGGGAGCAGTACTTC; CDR3: CASSSWPLSGEQYF
V: TRBV7-3; D: TRBD2; length: 15; J: TRBJ2-7; size: few; DNA: TGTGCCAGCAGCAGGGGACTAGCGGGACTCGACGAGCAGTACTTC; CDR3: CASSRGLAGLDEQYF
V: TRBV18; D: -; length: 17; J: TRBJ2-7; size: few; DNA: TGTGCCAGCTCACCTCCAGGTTTTTCGGCGGACTCCTACGAGCAGTACTTC; CDR3: CASSPPGFSADSYEQYF
V: TRBV19; D: -; length: 12; J: TRBJ1-2; size: few; DNA: TGTGCCAGTGGGGGCACAGGCTATGGCTACACCTTC; CDR3: CASGGTGYGYTF
V: TRBV7-3; D: -; length: 13; J: TRBJ1-1; size: -; DNA: TGTGCCAGCAGCTTATCCATGAACACTGAAGCTTTCTTT; CDR3: CASSLSMNTEAFF
V: TRBV10-3; D: -; length: 15; J: TRBJ2-1; size: -; DNA: TGTGCCATCAGTGAGTCGAGCATAATAACGAATGAGCAGTTCTTC; CDR3: CAISESSIITNEQFF
V: TRBV7-3; D: TRBD1; length: 14; J: TRBJ2-3; size: few; DNA: TGTGCCAGCAGCCAAAATACAGGGGCAGATACGCAGTATTTT; CDR3: CASSQNTGADTQYF
V: TRBV14; D: -; length: 12; J: TRBJ2-5; size: -; DNA: TGTGCCAGCAGCCCCGGCAGTAAGACCCAGTACTTC; CDR3: CASSPGSKTQYF
V: TRBV28; D: TRBD1; length: 14; J: TRBJ1-4; size: few; DNA: TGTGCCAGCAGTTTGGGACAGGAGGGGGAAAAACTGTTTTTT; CDR3: CASSLGQEGEKLFF
V: TRBV27; D: TRBD2; length: 15; J: TRBJ2-1; size: few; DNA: TGTGCCAGCAGTTCGGGTGGGAGGGCCTGGAATGAGCAGTTCTTC; CDR3: CASSSGGRAWNEQFF
V: TRBV5-1; D: TRBD1; length: 19; J: TRBJ2-3; size: -; DNA: TGCGCCAGCAGCTTGGGCCCCCTTAACGACAGGGCCTACGGGGATACGCAGTATTTT; CDR3: CASSLGPLNDRAYGDTQYF
V: TRBV28; D: -; length: 15; J: TRBJ1-5; size: few; DNA: TGTGCCAGCGAGCCCCTCGGGGGCGCTTATCAGCCCCAGCATTTT; CDR3: CASEPLGGAYQPQHF
V: TRBV7-3; D: -; length: 13; J: TRBJ2-1; size: -; DNA: TGTGCCAGCAGCCCCGGGACACCCGATACCCAGTTCTTC; CDR3: CASSPGTPDTQFF
V: TRBV6-5; D: TRBD2; length: 13; J: TRBJ2-7; size: -; DNA: TGTGCCAGCACCCCGGGGGGGAAATACGAGCAGTACTTC; CDR3: CASTPGGKYEQYF